The 21 T cell receptor beta chains below come from one sample, sequenced in a study of immune heterogeneity within non-small cell lung tumors. Multiplex PCR was performed with 32 V and 13 J primers, and it amplified TCR beta CDR3. From the multiplex PCR reads, TCRdb called clonotypes with MiXCR, one entry per CDR3 protein. The sample includes around 5,000 distinct CDR3 sequences, 30% to 40% of them seen just once. The authors used about 600 ng of bulk tumor genomic DNA per sample as template. Collection of several biopsies per primary tumor, spaced far apart, took place during surgery. Undergoing curative surgery were patients whose non-small cell lung cancer was untreated and newly diagnosed. The sample comprised lung tumor tissue. All receptors derive from a woman in her forties or fifties with non-small cell lung cancer.

Within the sample, this clonotype is medium-sized (0.01 to 0.1%). This chain uses TRBV30 with TRBJ1-6, with 7 bases fitting TRBD1. Looked up from germline, CDR1 is GTSNPN and CDR2 is SVGIG (reference sequence). V gave up 4 bases and J gave up 9 bases; unmatched junction bases: 6. The CDR3 is 13 amino acids. This chain's CDR3 is CAWNRGGGSPLHF. The CDR3 coding sequence is TGTGCCTGGAACAGGGGCGGTGGTTCACCCCTCCACTTT.

V is TRBV10-3 and J is TRBJ2-3, with TRBD2 as a possible D gene (6 bases). The tail of the sequence fits TRBJ2-7 better, so the J call may be wrong. This CDR3 spans 13 amino acids. Germline values: CDR1 ENHRY, CDR2 SYGVKD. CDR3: CAIRRDSNYEQYF. CDR3 DNA: TGTGCCATCAGACGGGACTCCAACTACGAGCAGTACTTC.

V is TRBV5-4 and J is TRBJ1-1, with 8 bases matching TRBD1. CDR1 is SGHNT, CDR2 YYREEE, per germline (reference sequence). The CDR3 has 14 residues. Losses at the gene ends were 5 bases for V and 12 bases for J; bases not matched to a gene: 15. CDR3 DNA: TGTGCCAGCAGTTTCCAAAATCCGGGACAGGAGCCTTTCTTT. It yields the protein CASSFQNPGQEPFF.

Remarks on this clonotype: No conserved phenylalanine or tryptophan ends this CDR3, so it is likely a read error. The rearrangement joins TRBV30 to TRBJ2-1, with D tentatively TRBD1 or TRBD2 (5 bases each). The CDR3 has 14 residues. V lost 0 bases, J lost 5 bases, and 11 bases lay in between. Germline loops: CDR1 GTSNPN, CDR2 SVGIG (reference sequence). CDR3 coding DNA: TGTGCCTGGAGTGTACTAGGGACCCACAATGAGCAGTTCTTG. This gives the protein CAWSVLGTHNEQFL.

This rearrangement joins TRBV4-1 to TRBJ1-2; D is unresolved. The CDR3 length is 16 residues. Germline CDR1 MGHRA, CDR2 YSYEKL. Trimming took off 0 bases at V and 3 bases at J, with 14 bases between the two ends. In DNA, the CDR3 is TGCGCCAGCAGCCAAGATTATGCCCAAGTGGACTATGGCTACACCTTC. It is translated as CASSQDYAQVDYGYTF.

This clonotype rates as medium-sized (0.01 to 0.1%). The rearrangement links TRBV7-9 to TRBJ2-7; D call uncertain. This CDR3 has 11 amino acids. V lost 5 bases to trimming and J lost 3 bases, with 5 bases between them. The germline gives CDR1 SEHNR, CDR2 FQNEAQ (reference sequence). The CDR3 nucleotides read TGTGCCAGCAGCCCTTACTACGAGCAGTACTTC. Its protein is CASSPYYEQYF.

This clonotype was observed a handful of times. The rearrangement links TRBV7-8 to TRBJ2-3, with D perhaps TRBD2 (5 bases). The length of the CDR3 is 15 residues. Trimming shortened V by 2 bases and J by 1 base, and 10 bases separated the two germline ends. Germline values: CDR1 SGHVS, CDR2 FQNEAQ. CDR3 coding DNA: TGTGCCAGCAGCTTATGGGAGATCGGCACAGATACGCAGTATTTT. Amino acids: CASSLWEIGTDTQYF. The entire variable domain, with the rest obtained from reference TRBV7-8 and TRBJ2-3, is as follows: GAGVSQSPRYKVAKRGQDVALRCDPISGHVSLFWYQQALGQGPEFLTYFQNEAQLDKSGLPSDRFFAERPEGSVSTLKIQRTQQEDSAVYLCASSLWEIGTDTQYFGPGTRLTVL.

By frequency in the sample, this clonotype is medium-sized. This rearrangement joins TRBV4-2 to TRBJ2-7; possibly TRBD2 for D (5 bases). V gave up 4 bases and J gave up 0 bases, with 19 bases separating them. Germline V gene data show CDR1 as LGHNA and CDR2 as YNFKEQ. The CDR3 is 17 residues long. The CDR3 region is CASSRPPVGGHSYEQYF. CDR3 DNA: TGTGCCAGCAGCCGACCCCCCGTCGGCGGGCACTCCTACGAGCAGTACTTC.

As for this clonotype: A read error may be the cause here, since a much bigger clone is one base away. The CDR3 nucleotides read TGTGCCAGCAGCGGACTCGGACATGGGGGGACAGATACGCAGTATTTT. Encoded protein: CASSGLGHGGTDTQYF. J is TRBJ2-3 and V is TRBV12-3 or TRBV12-4, with D possibly being TRBD2 (6 bases). The CDR3 is 16 residues long. V lost 6 bases to trimming and J lost 3 bases, with 19 bases between them.

The chain has TRBV3-1 and TRBJ2-5, with D unresolved. CDR1 LGHDT and CDR2 YNNKEL come from the germline V gene (reference sequence). The CDR3 totals 15 residues. Trimming took off 0 bases at V and 2 bases at J, with 10 bases between the two ends. The CDR3 loop is CASSQDSSHQETQYF. In DNA form, the CDR3 reads TGTGCCAGCAGCCAAGATTCATCCCATCAAGAGACCCAGTACTTC.

In its sample, this clonotype was seen a few times. This clone may be a read error of a much larger clone one base away. The chain employs TRBV5-1 and TRBJ1-1; D unresolved. The CDR3 loop spans 14 amino acids. Trimming cost V 2 bases and J 6 bases, with 14 bases left between them. The germline V gene encodes CDR1 SGHRS and CDR2 YFSETQ. The DNA for the CDR3 is TGCGCCAGCAGCTTATCCTGGGTTAACCCTGAAGCTTTCTTT. This gives the protein CASSLSWVNPEAFF.

The gene calls are TRBV28 and TRBJ2-1; D may be TRBD1 or TRBD2 (6 bases each). Trimming removed 6 bases at V and 3 bases at J, with 15 bases between. The CDR3 is made up of 15 amino acids. Per the germline V gene, CDR1 is MDHEN and CDR2 is SYDVKM. The CDR3 here is CASSPTQGGYNEQFF. DNA for the CDR3: TGTGCCAGCAGCCCAACACAGGGAGGCTACAATGAGCAGTTCTTC.

This clonotype is judged medium-sized. This chain uses TRBV6-5 with TRBJ2-2; D possibly corresponds to TRBD2 (7 bases). Germline CDR1 and CDR2: MNHEY and SVGAGI. The CDR3 extends over 16 amino acids. V lost 2 bases and J lost 1, with 11 bases in between. The DNA for the CDR3 is TGTGCCAGCAGTTACCGGGGGGCAGTGAACACCGGGGAGCTGTTTTTT. It specifies CASSYRGAVNTGELFF.

By proportion, this clonotype is large. The V gene is TRBV30, the J gene TRBJ2-3, with 13 bases aligning to TRBD2. This CDR3 has 16 residues. V lost 5 bases and J lost 4; bases outside the gene matches: 9. Germline assignment: CDR1 GTSNPN and CDR2 SVGIG (reference sequence). CDR3 DNA sequence: TGTGCCTGGGATGGACTAGCGGGAGAATCATCAGATACGCAGTATTTT. Its translation is CAWDGLAGESSDTQYF.

The chain combines TRBV6-5 with TRBJ1-6, with TRBD1 as a possible D gene (6 bases). The CDR3 extends over 15 amino acids. Germline CDR1 MNHEY, CDR2 SVGAGI. Trimming stripped 2 bases from V and 8 bases from J, with 13 bases between. The CDR3 is CASSYTAGEDSPLHF. The CDR3 DNA reads as TGTGCCAGCAGTTACACGGCAGGGGAAGATTCACCCCTCCACTTT.

This clonotype is medium-sized in the sample. The V gene is TRBV19, the J gene TRBJ1-3; 7 nucleotides match TRBD1. This CDR3 comprises 16 residues. Germline assignment: CDR1 LNHDA and CDR2 SQIVND (reference sequence). The ends lost 5 bases at V and 0 bases at J; junction bases unmatched: 7. The CDR3 sequence: CASSVRTGNSGNTIYF. CDR3 nucleotide sequence: TGTGCCAGTAGTGTCCGGACAGGCAACTCTGGAAACACCATATATTTT. The full variable domain, with the rest looked up from reference TRBV19 and TRBJ1-3, is DGGITQSPKYLFRKEGQNVTLSCEQNLNHDAMYWYRQDPGQGLRLIYYSQIVNDFQKGDIAEGYSVSREKKESFPLTVTSAQKNPTAFYLCASSVRTGNSGNTIYFGEGSWLTVV.

The CDR3 protein is CASSPSGQRVGMETQYF. DNA for the CDR3: TGTGCCAGCAGCCCCAGTGGGCAGCGCGTAGGGATGGAGACCCAGTACTTC. The rearrangement joins TRBV11-2 to TRBJ2-5; D ambiguous. V was cut by 5 bases and J by 5 bases, with 24 bases left in between. The CDR3 contains 17 residues. The germline CDR1 and CDR2 sequences are SGHAT and FQNNGV.

Details on this clonotype: Here the CDR3 omits its conserved ending phenylalanine or tryptophan, so a read error is the likely source. The DNA is omitted, as the CDR3 cannot be located on it reliably, and the CDR3 follows TCRdb's listing. This chain uses TRBV2 with TRBJ2-3; the table's D gene call, TRBD2, was not cross checked with the DNA. Germline loops: CDR1 SNHLY, CDR2 FYNNEI. The CDR3 region is 12 residues in length, termini included. The CDR3 region is CASSYDEQYFGP.

The rearrangement uses TRBV5-1 and TRBJ2-5, with a weak D call TRBD2 (6 bases). From germline, CDR1 is SGHRS and CDR2 YFSETQ. The CDR3 covers 15 residues. V dropped 1 base and J dropped 0 bases, with 10 bases sitting between them. The CDR3 coding sequence is TGCGCCAGCAGCTTGATCGGAGGGAACCAAGAGACCCAGTACTTC. Protein sequence: CASSLIGGNQETQYF.

This clonotype rates as medium-sized (0.01 to 0.1%). The J gene is TRBJ2-7, the V gene TRBV6-1; 7 bases match TRBD2. CDR1 is MNHNS, CDR2 SASEGT, per germline. CDR3 size: 15 residues. V shed 5 bases and J 5 bases; nucleotides not matched to a gene: 12. The CDR3 here is CASSYPTGGTHEQYF. CDR3 bases: TGTGCCAGCAGTTATCCGACGGGGGGAACGCACGAGCAGTACTTC.

This chain joins TRBV28 and TRBJ2-2, with D possibly TRBD2 on 6 matching bases. In germline, CDR1 is MDHEN, CDR2 SYDVKM. V gave up 2 bases and J gave up 1 base, with 8 bases separating them. CDR3 length equals 15 residues. The CDR3 loop reads CASSLGGLNTGELFF. CDR3 nucleotides: TGTGCCAGCAGTTTAGGGGGACTGAACACCGGGGAGCTGTTTTTT.